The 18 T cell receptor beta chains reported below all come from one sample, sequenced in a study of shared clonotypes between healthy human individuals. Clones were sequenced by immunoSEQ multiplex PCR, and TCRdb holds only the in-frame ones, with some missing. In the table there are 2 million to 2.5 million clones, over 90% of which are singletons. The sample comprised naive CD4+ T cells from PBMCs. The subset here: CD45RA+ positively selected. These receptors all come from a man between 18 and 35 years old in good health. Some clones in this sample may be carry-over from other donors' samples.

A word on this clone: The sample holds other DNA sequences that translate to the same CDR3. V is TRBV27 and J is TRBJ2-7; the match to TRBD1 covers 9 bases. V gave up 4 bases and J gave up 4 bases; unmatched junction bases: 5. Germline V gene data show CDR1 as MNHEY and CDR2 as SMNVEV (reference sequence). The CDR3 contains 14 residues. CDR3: CASSSPGQGYEQYF. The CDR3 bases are TGTGCCAGCAGTTCGCCGGGACAGGGTTACGAGCAGTACTTC.

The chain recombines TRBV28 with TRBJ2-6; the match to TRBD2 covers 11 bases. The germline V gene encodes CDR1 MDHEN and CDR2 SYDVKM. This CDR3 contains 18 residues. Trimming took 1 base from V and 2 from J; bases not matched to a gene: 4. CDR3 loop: CASSLLLAGVTGANVLTF. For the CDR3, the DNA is TGTGCCAGCAGTTTATTACTAGCGGGAGTAACTGGGGCCAACGTCCTGACTTTC.

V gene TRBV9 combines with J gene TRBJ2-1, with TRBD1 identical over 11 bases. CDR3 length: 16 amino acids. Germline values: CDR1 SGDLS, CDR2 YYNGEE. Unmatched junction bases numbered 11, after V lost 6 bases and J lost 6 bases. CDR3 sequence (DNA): TGTGCCAGCACCCACCAGGCCGGGACAGGGGGCAATGAGCAGTTCTTC. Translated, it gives CASTHQAGTGGNEQFF.

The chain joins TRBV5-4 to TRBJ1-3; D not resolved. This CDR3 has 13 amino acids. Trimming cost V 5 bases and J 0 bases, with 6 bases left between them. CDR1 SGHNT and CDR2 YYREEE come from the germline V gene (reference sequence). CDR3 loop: CASRADSGNTIYF. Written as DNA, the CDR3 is TGTGCCAGCAGGGCCGACTCTGGAAACACCATATATTTT.

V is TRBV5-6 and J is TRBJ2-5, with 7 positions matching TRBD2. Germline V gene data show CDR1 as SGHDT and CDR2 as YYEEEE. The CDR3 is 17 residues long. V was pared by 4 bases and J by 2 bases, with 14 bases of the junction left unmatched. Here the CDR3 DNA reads TGTGCCAGCAGCCCCCTGCGGGGCAGCGGGATACAAGAGACCCAGTACTTC. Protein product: CASSPLRGSGIQETQYF. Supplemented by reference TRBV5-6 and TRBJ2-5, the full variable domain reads DAGVTQSPTHLIKTRGQQVTLRCSPKSGHDTVSWYQQALGQGPQFIFQYYEEEERQRGNFPDRFSGHQFPNYSSELNVNALLLGDSALYLCASSPLRGSGIQETQYFGPGTRLLVL.

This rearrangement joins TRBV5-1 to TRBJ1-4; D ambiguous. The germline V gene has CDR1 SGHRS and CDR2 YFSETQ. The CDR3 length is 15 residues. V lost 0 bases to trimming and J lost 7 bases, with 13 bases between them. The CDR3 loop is CASSLATSTLEKLFF. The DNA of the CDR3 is TGCGCCAGCAGCTTGGCTACGAGTACGCTTGAAAAACTGTTTTTT.

CDR3 DNA sequence: TGTGCCAGCAGCTTCCGGGCGGCTAATGAAAAACTGTTTTTT. Amino acids: CASSFRAANEKLFF. The chain has TRBV11-2 and TRBJ1-4; D is ambiguous. CDR1 SGHAT and CDR2 FQNNGV come from the germline V gene. V was trimmed by 3 bases and J by 3 bases, leaving 8 bases between them. The CDR3 extends over 14 amino acids.

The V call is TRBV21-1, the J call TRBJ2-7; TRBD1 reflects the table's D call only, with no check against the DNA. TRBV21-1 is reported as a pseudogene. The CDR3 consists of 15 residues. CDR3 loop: CASSKGGQGHYEQYF. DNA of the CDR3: TGTGCCAGCAGCAAAGGGGGACAGGGGCACTACGAGCAGTACTTC.

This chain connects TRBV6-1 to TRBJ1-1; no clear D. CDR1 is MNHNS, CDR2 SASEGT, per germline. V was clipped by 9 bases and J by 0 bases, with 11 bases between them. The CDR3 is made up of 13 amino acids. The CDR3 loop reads CASAYGMNTEAFF. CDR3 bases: TGTGCCAGTGCATACGGCATGAACACTGAAGCTTTCTTT.

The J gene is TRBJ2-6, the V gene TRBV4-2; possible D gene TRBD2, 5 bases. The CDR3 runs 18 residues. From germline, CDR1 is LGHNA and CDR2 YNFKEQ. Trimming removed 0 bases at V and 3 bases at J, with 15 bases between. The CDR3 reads CASSQDQIGSLGANVLTF. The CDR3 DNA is TGTGCCAGCAGCCAAGATCAAATAGGGAGCCTTGGGGCCAACGTCCTGACTTTC.

CDR3 residues: CASSGPGLAGGITDTQYF. CDR3 bases: TGCGCCAGCAGCGGTCCTGGACTAGCGGGAGGGATCACAGATACGCAGTATTTT. This chain uses TRBV4-1 with TRBJ2-3, with 15 bases identical to TRBD2. Germline trimming cut 5 bases from V and 2 bases from J; bases unmatched to any gene: 8. The CDR3 contains 18 residues. The germline V gene encodes CDR1 MGHRA and CDR2 YSYEKL.

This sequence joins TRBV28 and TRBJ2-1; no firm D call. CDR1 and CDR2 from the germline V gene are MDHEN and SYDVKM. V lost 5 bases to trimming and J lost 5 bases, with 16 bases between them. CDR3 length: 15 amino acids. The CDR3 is CASSGPSQRNNEQFF. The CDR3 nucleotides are TGTGCCAGCAGTGGCCCGAGTCAGCGAAACAATGAGCAGTTCTTC. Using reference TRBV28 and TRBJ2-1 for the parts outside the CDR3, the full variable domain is DVKVTQSSRYLVKRTGEKVFLECVQDMDHENMFWYRQDPGLGLRLIYFSYDVKMKEKGDIPEGYSVSREKKERFSLILESASTNQTSMYLCASSGPSQRNNEQFFGPGTRLTVL.

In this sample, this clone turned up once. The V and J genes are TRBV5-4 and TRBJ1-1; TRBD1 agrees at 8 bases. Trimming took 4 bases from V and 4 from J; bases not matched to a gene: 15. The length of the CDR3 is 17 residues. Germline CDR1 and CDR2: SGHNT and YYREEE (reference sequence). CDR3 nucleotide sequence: TGTGCCAGCAGCCAAGATCGCTGGACAGGGTTAGGCACTGAAGCTTTCTTT. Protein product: CASSQDRWTGLGTEAFF.

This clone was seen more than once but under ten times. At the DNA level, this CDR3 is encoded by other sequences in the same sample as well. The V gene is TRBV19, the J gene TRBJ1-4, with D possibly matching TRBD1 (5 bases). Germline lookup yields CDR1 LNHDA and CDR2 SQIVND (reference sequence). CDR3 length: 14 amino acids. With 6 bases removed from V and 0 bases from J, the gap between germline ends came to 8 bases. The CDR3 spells CASRPTATNEKLFF. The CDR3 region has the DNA TGTGCCAGTAGGCCGACAGCAACTAATGAAAAACTGTTTTTT.

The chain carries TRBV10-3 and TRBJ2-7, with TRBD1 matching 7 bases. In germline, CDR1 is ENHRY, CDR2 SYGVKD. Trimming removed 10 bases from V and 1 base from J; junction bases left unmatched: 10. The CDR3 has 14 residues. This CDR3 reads CATKGQLDSYEQYF. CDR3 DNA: TGTGCCACCAAGGGACAGTTAGATTCCTACGAGCAGTACTTC.

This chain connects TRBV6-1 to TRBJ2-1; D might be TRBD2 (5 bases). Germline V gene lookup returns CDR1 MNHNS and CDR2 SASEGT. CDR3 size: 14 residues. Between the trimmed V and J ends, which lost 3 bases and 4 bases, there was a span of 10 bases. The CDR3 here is CASSDSGKYNEQFF. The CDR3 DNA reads TGTGCCAGCAGTGACAGCGGAAAGTACAATGAGCAGTTCTTC.

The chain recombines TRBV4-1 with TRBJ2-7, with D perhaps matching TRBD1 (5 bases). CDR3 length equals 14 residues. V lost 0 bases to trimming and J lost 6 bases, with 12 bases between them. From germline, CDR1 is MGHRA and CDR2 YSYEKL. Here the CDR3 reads CASSQEVMGREQYF. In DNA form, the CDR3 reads TGCGCCAGCAGCCAAGAAGTAATGGGGCGCGAGCAGTACTTC.

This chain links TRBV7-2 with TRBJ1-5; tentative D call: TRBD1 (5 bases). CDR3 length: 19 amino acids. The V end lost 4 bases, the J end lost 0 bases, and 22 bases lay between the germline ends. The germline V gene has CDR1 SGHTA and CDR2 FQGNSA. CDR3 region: CASSSYPWDRRDSNQPQHF. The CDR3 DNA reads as TGTGCCAGCAGCTCCTACCCCTGGGACCGACGAGATAGCAATCAGCCCCAGCATTTT.